Listed below are T cell receptor beta chains from one sample, sequenced in a study of naive and memory T cell subsets. TCRdb redid the calling of the UMI-ligation and nested PCR reads with MiXCR, one entry per CDR3 protein. This table has 80,000 or so distinct CDR3 sequences, over 8.5% appearing once. Specimen: naive CD8+ T cells from blood. Source of these receptors: a human donor in good health. Both conserved end residues are part of each CDR3. The D gene is left open where the match is weak. The size of a clone is reported for some rows only, either as once, few or many, or as a class for expanded clones.

TGTGCCAGCAGCGCCCAGATCGTGAACACTGAAGCTTTCTTT CASSAQIVNTEAFF TRBV12-3/TRBV12-4 - TRBJ1-1 few
TGCAGCGTTGAATTCAAAGACAATGAGCAGTTCTTC CSVEFKDNEQFF TRBV29-1 - TRBJ2-1 few
TGTGCCAGCAGTTACGGGCCTGAGCAGTTCTTC CASSYGPEQFF TRBV6-5 - TRBJ2-1 few
TGTGCCTGCAGCTTCCAGGGAGCGGGCGCAGATACGCAGTATTTT CACSFQGAGADTQYF TRBV5-4 - TRBJ2-3 -
TGTGCCAGCAGTCCCATGCCCGACAGGGGGAGAAACATTCAGTACTTC CASSPMPDRGRNIQYF TRBV27 TRBD1 TRBJ2-4 -
TGTGCCAGCAGCGATACTAGCACAGATACGCAGTATTTT CASSDTSTDTQYF TRBV5-4 - TRBJ2-3 many
TGCAGCGTTGAAGATGAGGGACAGGAGTACTACAATGAGCAGTTCTTC CSVEDEGQEYYNEQFF TRBV29-1 TRBD1 TRBJ2-1 many
TGCGCCAGCAGCCCAGGGGTTGGACAAGAGACCCAGTACTTC CASSPGVGQETQYF TRBV5-1 - TRBJ2-5 few
TGTGCCAGTGCGGGACTAGCGGGAGGCAATGAGCAGTTCTTC CASAGLAGGNEQFF TRBV10-3 TRBD2 TRBJ2-1 -
TGTGCCAGCAGTCAGGGGACAGGGGAAAAATCCTACAATGAGCAGTTCTTC CASSQGTGEKSYNEQFF TRBV12-3/TRBV12-4 TRBD1 TRBJ2-1 -
TGCAGTGCCCAGGGGTCGGGACTAGCGGGCCTCTACGAGCAGTACTTC CSAQGSGLAGLYEQYF TRBV20-1 TRBD2 TRBJ2-7 many
TGTGCCAGCAGCTTAGTCTTTTCGGCGTACGAGCAGTACTTC CASSLVFSAYEQYF TRBV7-8 - TRBJ2-7 few
TGTGCCACCAGTGTCAACACGATCAATCAGCCCCAGCATTTT CATSVNTINQPQHF TRBV24-1 - TRBJ1-5 many
TGCAGTGCTAAAGGCCGGGGTGGTGACTATGGCTACACCTTC CSAKGRGGDYGYTF TRBV20-1 - TRBJ1-2 -
TGTGCCAGCAGTTATTACCCGGATCGCGGGAACACCGGGGAGCTGTTTTTT CASSYYPDRGNTGELFF TRBV6-5 - TRBJ2-2 few
TGTGCCAGCAGTTTATCGATCGGCCTGGATAATCAAGAGACCCAGTACTTC CASSLSIGLDNQETQYF TRBV27 - TRBJ2-5 -
TGCAGTGCGAAGGAGGGCCCCTACAATGAGCAGTTCTTC CSAKEGPYNEQFF TRBV20-1 - TRBJ2-1 -
TGCAGCGTTGAACCGACAGGGGTCTACACAGATACGCAGTATTTT CSVEPTGVYTDTQYF TRBV29-1 TRBD1 TRBJ2-3 many
TGCAGTGCTATCGATCTTTTGGGCTCAGCCTACAATGAGCAGTTCTTC CSAIDLLGSAYNEQFF TRBV20-1 - TRBJ2-1 few
TGCGCCAGCAGCCAAGATTTTCAGGCAGCCCCCTACAATAAGCAGTTCTTC CASSQDFQAAPYNKQFF TRBV4-3 - TRBJ2-1 -
TGTGCCAGCAGTCCAGGACTAGGGTACGAGCAGTACTTC CASSPGLGYEQYF TRBV27 TRBD2 TRBJ2-7 few
TGTGCCAGCAGCTTAGTCTCTACAGGGAAGGGGGAGCTGTTTTTT CASSLVSTGKGELFF TRBV7-6 - TRBJ2-2 many
TGTGCCAGCAGTTACTCGTTGGACAGATCTTACGAGCAGTACTTC CASSYSLDRSYEQYF TRBV6-6 - TRBJ2-7 few
TGTGCCAGCAGTTTGGCAGGGCTAGATGGCTACACCTTC CASSLAGLDGYTF TRBV28 - TRBJ1-2 few
TGTGCCAGCAGCCGACAGGGGGCTTACACCGGGGAGCTGTTTTTT CASSRQGAYTGELFF TRBV3-1 TRBD1 TRBJ2-2 -
TGCGCCAGCAGCTTGACAGTCACAGATACGCAGTATTTT CASSLTVTDTQYF TRBV5-1 - TRBJ2-3 many
TGCAGTGCTAGAACTAGCCGACTCCCCCAGAGGGGTGAGCAGTTCTTC CSARTSRLPQRGEQFF TRBV20-1 - TRBJ2-1 many
TGTGCCAGCAGCCCAGCCGGTCGGGGCACTGAAGCTTTCTTT CASSPAGRGTEAFF TRBV27 - TRBJ1-1 many
TGCAGCGTAGACCTACTAGGCAATGAGCAGTTCTTC CSVDLLGNEQFF TRBV29-1 - TRBJ2-1 many